This TCR beta chain came from a study of T cell responses to AZD1222 COVID-19 vaccine. Study results and caveats: Just a handful of people given AZD1222 tested seropositive at baseline. Spike-specific TCRs gained breadth and depth after people received two AZD1222 doses.

The data were produced by immunoSEQ multiplex PCR, yet TCRdb's version contains in-frame clones alone and is incomplete. The top ten hold around 30% of the sample, which has 83,000 or so clones, approximately 90% seen once. Of note for this clone: As yet, its antigen is unknown.

V was cut by 1 base and J by 5 bases, with 11 bases left in between. This CDR3 is built from 14 residues. Germline V lookup: CDR1 LGHDT, CDR2 YNNKEL (reference sequence). This chain links TRBV3-1 (or the pseudogene TRBV3-2) with TRBJ1-1; D might be TRBD1 (6 bases). The sequence was obtained from an adult who received the AZD1222 COVID-19 vaccine. The sample in question was peripheral blood, obtained 28 days after the second AZD1222 dose. The CDR3 protein is CASSQGGAGTEAFF. Here the CDR3 DNA reads TGTGCCAGCAGCCAAGGGGGGGCAGGAACTGAAGCTTTCTTT.